This T cell receptor (beta chain) was retrieved from a study of blood T cell repertoires in COVID-19. This clone was observed a handful of times. The V gene end was trimmed by 1 base and the J gene end by 4 bases; junction bases not matched to a gene: 7. This CDR3 has 16 residues. CDR1 and CDR2 (germline): SGHDT, YYEEEE. Repertoires were generated with immunoSEQ multiplex PCR, while TCRdb's copy carries only in-frame clones and drops some. This sample yields about 160,000 clones, of which about 77% are seen a single time; roughly 13% belongs to the top ten. Sequenced input: peripheral blood. The origin of this receptor is a woman of 80 years or more with acute or convalescent COVID-19. The rearrangement joins TRBV5-6 to TRBJ1-2; 10 bases map to TRBD1. The CDR3 reads CASSLTDRGTLYGYTF. The CDR3 nucleotides read TGTGCCAGCAGCTTGACGGACAGGGGGACCCTCTATGGCTACACCTTC. The full variable domain, completed using reference TRBV5-6 and TRBJ1-2, is DAGVTQSPTHLIKTRGQQVTLRCSPKSGHDTVSWYQQALGQGPQFIFQYYEEEERQRGNFPDRFSGHQFPNYSSELNVNALLLGDSALYLCASSLTDRGTLYGYTFGSGTRLTVV.